This record looks at one TCR beta chain sequence and its context. The antigen remains undetermined. Each single cDNA molecule received a unique molecular identifier. In TCRdb, the 5' RACE reads were re-called with MiXCR into one record per CDR3 protein. This table has 70,000 to 85,000 distinct CDR3 sequences, under 15% appearing once. V was pared by 1 base and J by 9 bases, with 13 bases of the junction left unmatched. The CDR3 contains 17 residues. CDR1 and CDR2 (germline): DFQATT, SNEGSKA (reference sequence). This sample stems from a study of early T cells in non-severe SARS-CoV-2 infection. Findings and limits, study-wide: In VDJdb matching, anti-spike CD8 responses were favored while private and CD4 specificities went missing.

Sequenced material: whole blood. The receptor's source is an adult who was a healthcare worker with PCR-confirmed SARS-CoV-2 infection or an uninfected control (not recorded which). The genes are TRBV20-1 and TRBJ2-1, with 12 bases that match TRBD2. Here the CDR3 reads CSARAEPRLAGAIEQFF. CDR3 DNA: TGCAGTGCTAGAGCCGAACCTCGACTAGCGGGGGCGATTGAGCAGTTCTTC.